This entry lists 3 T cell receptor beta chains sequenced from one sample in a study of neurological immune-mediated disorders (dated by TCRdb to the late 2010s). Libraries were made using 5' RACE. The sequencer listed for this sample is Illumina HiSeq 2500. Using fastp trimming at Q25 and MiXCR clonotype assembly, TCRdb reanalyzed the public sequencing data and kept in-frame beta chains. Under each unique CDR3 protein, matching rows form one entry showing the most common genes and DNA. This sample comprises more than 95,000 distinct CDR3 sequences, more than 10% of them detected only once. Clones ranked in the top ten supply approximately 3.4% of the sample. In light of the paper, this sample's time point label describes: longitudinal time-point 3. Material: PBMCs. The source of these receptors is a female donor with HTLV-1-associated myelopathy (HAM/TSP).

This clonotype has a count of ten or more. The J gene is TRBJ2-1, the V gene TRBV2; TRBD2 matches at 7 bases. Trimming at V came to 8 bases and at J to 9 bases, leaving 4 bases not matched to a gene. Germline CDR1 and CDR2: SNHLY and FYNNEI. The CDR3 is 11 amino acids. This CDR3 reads CASGDYIEQFF. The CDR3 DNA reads TGTGCCAGCGGGGACTATATTGAGCAGTTCTTC.

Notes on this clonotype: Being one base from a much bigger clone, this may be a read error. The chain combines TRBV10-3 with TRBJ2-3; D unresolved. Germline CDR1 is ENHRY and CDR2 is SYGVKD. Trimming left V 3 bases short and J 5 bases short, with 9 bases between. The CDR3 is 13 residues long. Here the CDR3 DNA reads TGTGCCATCAGTGACGTGGATTTAGATACGCAGTATTTT. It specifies CAISDVDLDTQYF.

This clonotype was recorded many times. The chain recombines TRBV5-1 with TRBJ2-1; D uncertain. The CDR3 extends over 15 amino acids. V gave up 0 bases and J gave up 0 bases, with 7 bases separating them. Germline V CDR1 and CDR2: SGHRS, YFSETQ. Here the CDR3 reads CASSLGVVSYNEQFF. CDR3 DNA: TGCGCCAGCAGCTTGGGGGTAGTCTCCTACAATGAGCAGTTCTTC. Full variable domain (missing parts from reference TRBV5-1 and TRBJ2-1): KAGVTQTPRYLIKTRGQQVTLSCSPISGHRSVSWYQQTPGQGLQFLFEYFSETQRNKGNFPGRFSGRQFSNSRSEMNVSTLELGDSALYLCASSLGVVSYNEQFFGPGTRLTVL.